This TCR beta chain comes out of a study of blood T cell repertoires in COVID-19. On the study more broadly: Acute and convalescent COVID-19 samples came from the United States, Italy and Spain.

The CDR3 has 13 amino acids. Germline V lookup: CDR1 LNHNV, CDR2 YYDKDF (reference sequence). The trim removed 3 bases at V and 9 bases at J, leaving 4 bases unmatched. Original processing notes: Estimation of nucleated cell counts was performed using reference gene primer amplification. Assay: immunoSEQ multiplex PCR; the TCRdb copy retains only in-frame clones and omits some. V and J calls plus clone size are reproduced from that table; the DNA served to infer D and trimming. The data hold 200,000 or so clones, with 75% to 90% observed a single time. Seattle participants joined during active infection and were tracked over time. This clone was detected only a few times.

The rearrangement joins TRBV15 to TRBJ2-1; 8 bases map to TRBD2. The clonotype was recovered from a man in his thirties or forties with COVID-19, enrolled during active disease. What was sequenced was peripheral blood. CDR3 sequence reads: CATSRSGGPEQFF. CDR3 DNA sequence: TGTGCCACCAGCAGGAGCGGGGGACCTGAGCAGTTCTTC. Full variable domain (rest looked up from reference TRBV15 and TRBJ2-1): DAMVIQNPRYQVTQFGKPVTLSCSQTLNHNVMYWYQQKSSQAPKLLFHYYDKDFNNEADTPDNFQSRRPNTSFCFLDIRSPGLGDTAMYLCATSRSGGPEQFFGPGTRLTVL.